Presented here are 15 T cell receptor beta chains from one specimen sequenced in a study of human T cells and chemical hapten exposure. TCRdb independently ran MiXCR on the RACE reads; one entry per CDR3 protein. The repertoire includes some 99,000 distinct CDR3 sequences, less than 10% of them detected once, and more than 3% sits in the top ten. The sample's time point: patch test 2, 6 weeks after DPC sensitization. Regarding treatment: therapeutic diphenylcyclopropenone sensitization with weekly scalp DPC. The input for sequencing was whole blood, taken in connection with sensitization to the hapten diphenylcyclopropenone (DPC). Every receptor here comes from a woman aged 40 to 49 with alopecia areata. Some clones in this sample may be carry-over from other donors' samples.

The chain couples TRBV6-2 or TRBV6-3 to TRBJ2-5; the D call may be TRBD1 or TRBD2 (5 bases each). Germline values: CDR1 MNHEY, CDR2 SVGEGT. The CDR3 runs to 14 residues. Trimming pared 5 bases from V and 3 bases from J, leaving 13 bases between. The CDR3 nucleotides read TGTGCCAGCAGTCCGGGGACGGGTGAAGAGACCCAGTACTTC. Encoded protein: CASSPGTGEETQYF.

This clonotype was counted ten times or more. The J gene is TRBJ1-5, the V gene TRBV7-9; 7 bases align to TRBD1. Germline V gene lookup returns CDR1 SEHNR and CDR2 FQNEAQ (reference sequence). The V gene end was trimmed by 5 bases and the J gene end by 3 bases; junction bases not matched to a gene: 4. This CDR3 region has 14 residues. Here the CDR3 reads CASSRQGDNQPQHF. DNA of the CDR3: TGTGCCAGCAGCCGACAGGGAGACAATCAGCCCCAGCATTTT. The variable domain in full, completed from reference TRBV7-9 and TRBJ1-5, reads DTGVSQNPRHKITKRGQNVTFRCDPISEHNRLYWYRQTLGQGPEFLTYFQNEAQLEKSRLLSDRFSAERPKGSFSTLEIQRTEQGDSAMYLCASSRQGDNQPQHFGDGTRLSIL.

In this sample, this clonotype turned up many times. The chain is built from TRBV7-6 and TRBJ2-5; no reliable D call. CDR1 and CDR2 from the germline V gene are SGHVS and FNYEAQ. The V gene lost 3 bases and the J gene lost 2 bases, with 13 bases spanning the gap. This CDR3 spans 15 amino acids. The CDR3 loop reads CASSFPRMWQETQYF. The CDR3 coding sequence is TGTGCCAGCAGCTTTCCAAGGATGTGGCAAGAGACCCAGTACTTC.

This clonotype was detected many times. The chain employs TRBV6-5 and TRBJ2-2; D ambiguous. The germline V gene has CDR1 MNHEY and CDR2 SVGAGI. This CDR3 region has 15 residues. Between the trimmed V and J ends, which lost 4 bases and 5 bases, there was a span of 14 bases. This CDR3 reads CASSFLAKRTGELFF. CDR3 bases: TGTGCCAGCAGTTTTCTGGCAAAAAGGACCGGGGAGCTGTTTTTT.

V gene TRBV18 combines with J gene TRBJ1-1; 7 bases match TRBD1. Germline CDR1 reads KGHSH; CDR2 reads LQKENI. V was clipped by 1 base and J by 3 bases; unmatched bases: 11. The CDR3 totals 17 residues. CDR3: CASSPQAQGLGDTEAFF. For the CDR3, the DNA is TGTGCCAGCTCACCACAAGCACAGGGGTTGGGAGACACTGAAGCTTTCTTT.

This clonotype was seen at least ten times. The rearrangement joins TRBV20-1 to TRBJ1-1, with D uncertain. Germline CDR1 reads DFQATT; CDR2 reads SNEGSKA (reference sequence). This CDR3 region has 16 residues. Between the trimmed V and J ends, which lost 4 bases and 0 bases, there was a span of 18 bases. DNA of the CDR3: TGCAGTGCTAACCCCCCCGGGTTGTTCGTGAACACTGAAGCTTTCTTT. This codes for CSANPPGLFVNTEAFF.

The table lists this clonotype with a few counts. V is TRBV12-3 or TRBV12-4 and J is TRBJ2-5; no clear D. Trimming took off 6 bases at V and 1 base at J, with 9 bases between the two ends. The CDR3 has 13 residues. This CDR3 is CASRGGAQETQYF. The CDR3 DNA reads TGTGCCAGCAGGGGCGGAGCCCAAGAGACCCAGTACTTC.

This clonotype was recorded at least ten times. The genes are TRBV20-1 and TRBJ2-1, with 7 bases matching TRBD2. Trimming took 1 base from V and 2 from J; bases not matched to a gene: 2. Germline CDR1 reads DFQATT; CDR2 reads SNEGSKA (reference sequence). This CDR3 has 14 residues. CDR3 loop: CSARVAGAYNEQFF. In DNA, the CDR3 is TGCAGTGCTAGAGTTGCGGGGGCCTACAATGAGCAGTTCTTC.

This clonotype was counted many times. The V call is TRBV20-1, the J call TRBJ2-6; D unclear. The CDR3 has 14 amino acids. Deletions cut 3 bases from V and 2 bases from J, with 8 bases between. Per the germline V gene, CDR1 is DFQATT and CDR2 is SNEGSKA (reference sequence). The chain's CDR3 is CSARGVTGANVLTF. The CDR3 DNA reads as TGCAGTGCTAGGGGTGTTACTGGGGCCAACGTCCTGACTTTC.

With respect to this clonotype: A clone one base away is much larger, so this may be a read error. The chain combines TRBV6-4 with TRBJ2-7; no definite D call. The germline gives CDR1 MRHNA, CDR2 SNTAGT. The CDR3 consists of 11 residues. CDR3 coding DNA: TGTGTCAGCAGTGTACCCTACGAGCAGTACTTC. Encoded protein: CVSSVPYEQYF.

The CDR3 protein is CASSLVPVSLDRVFYNEQFF. CDR3 nucleotides: TGTGCCAGCAGCTTGGTCCCGGTAAGCCTTGACAGGGTATTCTACAATGAGCAGTTCTTC. V is TRBV5-6 and J is TRBJ2-1; 7 bases align to TRBD1. The CDR3 spans 20 residues. Germline CDR1 SGHDT, CDR2 YYEEEE. V lost 0 bases, J lost 3 bases, and 18 bases stayed unmatched.

This clonotype has ten or more counts. The CDR3 DNA follows: TGTGCCAGCAGCTTCTCGGGACGCTCTTCCTACGAGCAGTACTTC. Amino acids: CASSFSGRSSYEQYF. The chain joins TRBV7-2 to TRBJ2-7; D is tentatively TRBD1 or TRBD2 (5 bases each). The CDR3 spans 15 residues. With 3 bases removed from V and 1 base from J, the gap between germline ends came to 13 bases. Germline assignment: CDR1 SGHTA and CDR2 FQGNSA.

With respect to this clonotype: This may be a read error, as it is one base from a much larger clone. The V and J genes are TRBV24-1 and TRBJ2-3; 7 bases line up with TRBD1. CDR1 KGHDR and CDR2 SFDVKD come from the germline V gene. CDR3 length equals 14 residues. CDR3 DNA sequence: TGTGCCACCTGTGACCCAACAGGGGCAGATACGCAGTATTTT. It codes for CATCDPTGADTQYF.

This clonotype was counted only a few times. The chain is built from TRBV5-6 and TRBJ1-5; 7 nucleotides agree with TRBD1. The ends lost 4 bases at V and 3 bases at J; junction bases unmatched: 7. CDR3 length: 15 amino acids. The V gene's germline CDR1 is SGHDT and CDR2 YYEEEE. This CDR3 reads CASSAYRGFNQPQHF. Written as DNA, the CDR3 is TGTGCCAGCAGCGCCTACAGGGGATTCAATCAGCCCCAGCATTTT. Complete variable domain (other parts from reference TRBV5-6 and TRBJ1-5): DAGVTQSPTHLIKTRGQQVTLRCSPKSGHDTVSWYQQALGQGPQFIFQYYEEEERQRGNFPDRFSGHQFPNYSSELNVNALLLGDSALYLCASSAYRGFNQPQHFGDGTRLSIL.

The V call is TRBV6-5, the J call TRBJ1-4; no reliable D call. In germline, CDR1 is MNHEY, CDR2 SVGAGI. V was clipped by 6 bases and J by 0 bases, with 8 bases between them. This CDR3 is built from 14 residues. The CDR3 reads CASRGLSTNEKLFF. The CDR3 bases are TGTGCCAGCAGGGGCCTCTCAACTAATGAAAAACTGTTTTTT.